One sample yielded the 9 T cell receptor beta chains listed below, sequenced in a study of shared clonotypes between healthy human individuals. Sequenced by immunoSEQ multiplex PCR; TCRdb stores in-frame clones only, minus some. The sample lists approximately 530,000 clones, about 96% occurring once. The sequencing sample was made of naive CD4+ T cells sorted from blood. Subset in this sample: CD45RA+ positively selected. The receptors here all came from a woman younger than 45 in good health.

J is TRBJ2-1 and V is TRBV2, with 9 bases lining up with TRBD2. The V and J ends lost 6 bases and 9 bases, in that order; junction bases with no gene match: 12. The length of the CDR3 is 15 residues. The germline V gene has CDR1 SNHLY and CDR2 FYNNEI. The CDR3 loop is CASRTTSGLQSEQFF. The CDR3 DNA is TGTGCCAGCAGGACTACTAGCGGGCTTCAAAGTGAGCAGTTCTTC.

Of note for this clone: This same CDR3 is encoded by further DNA sequences in the sample. The chain recombines TRBV29-1 with TRBJ2-7, with a possible D match to TRBD1 (6 bases). Germline V gene data show CDR1 as SQVTM and CDR2 as ANQGSEA. The V end lost 6 bases, the J end lost 2 bases, and 8 bases lay between the germline ends. The CDR3 totals 11 residues. The CDR3 DNA sequence: TGCAGCGTCGGACAGACCTACGAGCAGTACTTC. Its translation is CSVGQTYEQYF.

On this clone: A junction end diverges from the germline sequence, so it may reflect a read error. J is TRBJ2-7 and V is TRBV5-6; D remains ambiguous. This CDR3 contains 11 residues. CDR1 SGHDT and CDR2 YYEEEE come from the germline V gene. CDR3 nucleotides: TGTGCCCCAGTCGACACCCTCACCCCCGGCTTC. This translates into CAPVDTLTPGF.

This chain connects TRBV11-1 to TRBJ2-1, with D perhaps given as TRBD1 or TRBD2 (5 bases each). This CDR3 contains 14 residues. The V gene lost 6 bases and the J gene lost 1 base, with 10 bases spanning the gap. Germline CDR1 is SGHAT and CDR2 is FQDESV (reference sequence). The CDR3 DNA reads as TGTGCCAGCAGGAGGGACGGATCCTACAATGAGCAGTTCTTC. Amino acid sequence: CASRRDGSYNEQFF.

V gene TRBV28 combines with J gene TRBJ2-5, with TRBD1 identical over 7 bases. J gave up 11 bases and V 7 bases, and 16 bases lay outside the gene matches. The CDR3 is 14 residues long. Looked up from germline, CDR1 is MDHEN and CDR2 is SYDVKM. The CDR3 DNA is TGTGCCAGCAAAAGAGACAGGGCCCTGGGGGAGCAGTACTTC. This encodes CASKRDRALGEQYF.

This chain connects TRBV7-2 to TRBJ2-3; a possible D gene is TRBD2 (6 bases). Trimming stripped 2 bases from V and 6 bases from J, with 21 bases between. The germline gives CDR1 SGHTA, CDR2 FQGNSA. This CDR3 has 17 residues. The CDR3 reads CASSLSSGVAGIDTQYF. For the CDR3, the DNA is TGTGCCAGCAGCTTAAGTTCGGGAGTCGCGGGAATCGATACGCAGTATTTT. The full variable domain, in which reference TRBV7-2 and TRBJ2-3 provide the parts outside the CDR3, is GAGVSQSPSNKVTEKGKDVELRCDPISGHTALYWYRQSLGQGLEFLIYFQGNSAPDKSGLPSDRFSAERTGGSVSTLTIQRTQQEDSAVYLCASSLSSGVAGIDTQYFGPGTRLTVL.

The chain employs TRBV28 and TRBJ2-1; 12 nucleotides agree with TRBD2. Trimming took 3 bases from V and 4 from J; bases not matched to a gene: 7. CDR1 and CDR2 from the germline V gene are MDHEN and SYDVKM. The length of the CDR3 is 17 residues. This CDR3 reads CASSLIGGLAGYNEQFF. Here the CDR3 DNA reads TGTGCCAGCAGTTTGATCGGAGGACTAGCGGGATACAATGAGCAGTTCTTC.

The rearrangement uses TRBV7-9 and TRBJ2-6; D is perhaps TRBD2 (5 bases). The CDR3 spans 15 residues. Trimming removed 2 bases at V and 2 bases at J, with 7 bases between. Germline values: CDR1 SEHNR, CDR2 FQNEAQ (reference sequence). The CDR3 sequence is CASSLTGAGANVLTF. CDR3 in DNA: TGTGCCAGCAGCTTAACCGGGGCTGGGGCCAACGTCCTGACTTTC. Supplemented by reference TRBV7-9 and TRBJ2-6, the full variable domain reads DTGVSQNPRHKITKRGQNVTFRCDPISEHNRLYWYRQTLGQGPEFLTYFQNEAQLEKSRLLSDRFSAERPKGSFSTLEIQRTEQGDSAMYLCASSLTGAGANVLTFGAGSRLTVL.

J is TRBJ2-5 and V is TRBV6-6; 11 nucleotides align to TRBD2. The J call may be mistaken, given a closer DNA end match to TRBJ2-7. The germline V gene has CDR1 MNHNY and CDR2 SVGAGI (reference sequence). CDR3 size: 16 residues. The CDR3 DNA sequence: TGTGCCAGCAGTCCCCTAATAGCGGGAGGGCCCCACGAGCAGTACTTC. Its translation is CASSPLIAGGPHEQYF.